One and the same sample provided the 9 T cell receptor beta chains below, sequenced in a study of CD8+ T cells in alopecia areata (dated by TCRdb to the late 2010s). What the time point label conveys for this sample: baseline before oral tofacitinib. The method was the immunoSEQ multiplex PCR assay. RNA was extracted from all samples and reverse transcribed into cDNA, which served as template for TCR sequencing. The immuneACCESS repertoire file appears here via TCRdb, limited to in-frame rearrangements. These files lack a portion of the clones; in checked studies, under half of the deficit traces to unresolved V genes, and the cause of the others is not known. Across this sample there are roughly 130,000 clones, with approximately 58% seen only once. The ten largest make up 4.5% of the sample. Sequencing was performed on CD4+ T cells sorted from blood, taken at week 0. The receptors derive from a human donor with alopecia areata.

V gene TRBV5-4 combines with J gene TRBJ2-7; 10 bases align to TRBD1. The CDR3 length is 16 residues. V lost 3 bases, J lost 7 bases, and 13 bases stayed unmatched. The germline gives CDR1 SGHNT, CDR2 YYREEE (reference sequence). Written as DNA, the CDR3 is TGTGCCAGCAGCTCGTTGACAGGGGGCGAATTCAGGGAGCAGTACTTC. The encoded protein is CASSSLTGGEFREQYF.

The chain employs TRBV9 and TRBJ2-2; D is possibly TRBD1 (5 bases). Germline CDR1 is SGDLS and CDR2 is YYNGEE. V lost 3 bases and J 4 bases, leaving 16 bases between the germline ends. CDR3 length: 16 residues. The DNA for the CDR3 is TGTGCCAGCAGCGCAGGGAACCCGGGCACCACCGGGGAGCTGTTTTTT. Its translation: CASSAGNPGTTGELFF.

The J gene is TRBJ2-3, the V gene TRBV29-1; D is perhaps TRBD2 (5 bases). Trimming took off 3 bases at V and 3 bases at J, with 10 bases between the two ends. CDR3 size: 13 residues. CDR1 SQVTM and CDR2 ANQGSEA come from the germline V gene. In nucleotides, the CDR3 is TGCAGCGTTGAGCGAGCGGATACAGATACGCAGTATTTT. It specifies CSVERADTDTQYF.

The rearrangement joins TRBV5-4 to TRBJ2-1, with 11 bases that match TRBD1. The V gene end was trimmed by 0 bases and the J gene end by 7 bases; junction bases not matched to a gene: 3. CDR3 length: 15 residues. Germline CDR1 SGHNT, CDR2 YYREEE (reference sequence). CDR3 sequence: CASSLGTGGWNEQFF. DNA of the CDR3: TGTGCCAGCAGCTTGGGGACAGGGGGCTGGAATGAGCAGTTCTTC.

This clone was found a few times. The chain employs TRBV2 and TRBJ1-5; D gene unclear. The CDR3 is 15 amino acids. Per the germline V gene, CDR1 is SNHLY and CDR2 is FYNNEI. The ends were cut back, 4 bases at V and 0 bases at J, with 10 bases in the middle. Here the CDR3 DNA reads TGTGCCAGCAGTGCGGACTGGAATAGCAATCAGCCCCAGCATTTT. Its translation: CASSADWNSNQPQHF.

The chain joins TRBV7-2 to TRBJ1-5; 7 bases align to TRBD1. The CDR3 is 15 residues long. With V trimmed by 1 base and J by 7 bases, 7 bases remained unmatched. Per the germline V gene, CDR1 is SGHTA and CDR2 is FQGNSA. The CDR3 loop reads CASSLEGAVGQPQHF. The CDR3 region has the DNA TGTGCCAGCAGCTTAGAGGGGGCCGTGGGGCAGCCCCAGCATTTT.

The count of this clone is one. The V gene is TRBV2, the J gene TRBJ1-2; TRBD1 matches 7 bases. The CDR3 extends over 15 amino acids. V shed 2 bases, J shed 4 bases, and the junction held 7 bases outside the gene matches. CDR1 SNHLY and CDR2 FYNNEI come from the germline V gene. CDR3 DNA: TGTGCCAGCAGTGAATTTAGGGGGCCTGCCTATGGCTACACCTTC. It translates to CASSEFRGPAYGYTF.

The CDR3 DNA reads as TGTGCCAGCAGTGGGACGGAAGAGACCCAGTACTTC. Its protein product is CASSGTEETQYF. V usage is TRBV2 and J usage is TRBJ2-5; unclear D gene. The CDR3 covers 12 residues. CDR1 is SNHLY, CDR2 FYNNEI, per germline. The ends were cut back, 4 bases at V and 3 bases at J, with 6 bases in the middle.

The chain combines TRBV4-2 with TRBJ1-4; a possible D gene is TRBD1 (5 bases). The CDR3 length is 18 residues. V lost 0 bases and J 5 bases, leaving 19 bases between the germline ends. The germline V gene encodes CDR1 LGHNA and CDR2 YNFKEQ. CDR3 protein: CASSQDGPGATKNEKLFF. CDR3 DNA: TGTGCCAGCAGCCAAGATGGTCCTGGGGCGACTAAGAATGAAAAACTGTTTTTT.